What follows are 20 T cell receptor beta chains derived from one specimen sequenced in a study of shared clonotypes between healthy human individuals. Only in-frame clones appear in the TCRdb table, and some are missing; sequencing was by immunoSEQ multiplex PCR. The sample comprises about 710,000 clones, approximately 73% of which are singletons, and around 1.8% rests with the top ten. Sequenced sample: memory CD4+ T cells sorted from blood. Subset of the sample: CD45RA-negative fraction. The receptors were sampled from a woman in her twenties or thirties in good health.

This rearrangement joins TRBV7-3 to TRBJ1-1; TRBD1 is a possible D gene (6 bases). V was shortened by 3 bases and J by 0 bases, with 14 bases between the two germline ends. The CDR3 has 16 amino acids. CDR1 is SGHTA and CDR2 is FQGTGA in the germline V gene. This CDR3 reads CASSLTGSGMNTEAFF. The CDR3 DNA sequence: TGTGCCAGCAGCTTGACAGGCTCGGGGATGAACACTGAAGCTTTCTTT.

The chain uses TRBV7-7 and TRBJ1-6; TRBD1 aligns across 8 bases. Germline trimming cut 6 bases from V and 5 bases from J; bases unmatched to any gene: 9. Germline V gives CDR1 SSHAT, CDR2 FNYEAQ (reference sequence). There are 16 residues in the CDR3. In nucleotides, the CDR3 is TGTGCCAGCAGTTCACCCGGACAGGGACATAATTCACCCCTCCACTTT. It codes for CASSSPGQGHNSPLHF.

The chain employs TRBV19 and TRBJ1-1, with 11 nucleotides matching TRBD1. V shed 4 bases, J shed 4 bases, and the junction held 11 bases outside the gene matches. Germline V gene sequence: CDR1 LNHDA, CDR2 SQIVND (reference sequence). This CDR3 spans 17 amino acids. The CDR3 coding sequence is TGTGCCAGTAGTACCCCAACTGGACAGGGGGCGAGCACTGAAGCTTTCTTT. Encoded protein: CASSTPTGQGASTEAFF.

The rearrangement links TRBV19 to TRBJ2-1; 10 nucleotides line up with TRBD2. Losses at the gene ends were 5 bases for V and 8 bases for J; bases not matched to a gene: 3. The CDR3 is made up of 13 amino acids. The V gene's germline CDR1 is LNHDA and CDR2 SQIVND (reference sequence). Here the CDR3 reads CASSGLAVHEQFF. The CDR3 bases are TGTGCCAGTAGTGGACTAGCGGTGCATGAGCAGTTCTTC. The variable domain in full, with the rest retrieved from reference TRBV19 and TRBJ2-1, is DGGITQSPKYLFRKEGQNVTLSCEQNLNHDAMYWYRQDPGQGLRLIYYSQIVNDFQKGDIAEGYSVSREKKESFPLTVTSAQKNPTAFYLCASSGLAVHEQFFGPGTRLTVL.

This chain links TRBV15 with TRBJ1-1; D is undetermined. Germline values: CDR1 LNHNV, CDR2 YYDKDF (reference sequence). Trimming removed 0 bases from V and 6 bases from J, with 11 bases in between. This CDR3 contains 14 residues. The chain's CDR3 is CATSRERGRAEAFF. CDR3 sequence (DNA): TGTGCCACCAGCAGAGAACGGGGTCGGGCTGAAGCTTTCTTT.

The CDR3 spells CASTTSGSTSTDTQYF. CDR3 DNA: TGTGCCAGTACGACTAGCGGGAGTACCAGCACAGATACGCAGTATTTT. J is TRBJ2-3 and V is TRBV19, with 12 bases matching TRBD2. The CDR3 runs to 16 residues. Germline CDR1 and CDR2: LNHDA and SQIVND (reference sequence). The V gene end was trimmed by 7 bases and the J gene end by 0 bases; junction bases not matched to a gene: 5.

A remark on this clone: A much bigger clone sits one base away, suggesting this may be a read error. This chain joins TRBV5-1 and TRBJ2-1; D is unresolved. V was trimmed by 4 bases and J by 4 bases, leaving 12 bases between them. This CDR3 is 14 amino acids long. CDR1 is SGHRS and CDR2 is YFSETQ in the germline V gene. The CDR3 bases are TGCGCCAGCAGCCCGTCTGCCTCGTACAATGAGCAGTTCTTC. Protein sequence: CASSPSASYNEQFF.

V and J are TRBV29-1 and TRBJ2-5; D may be TRBD1 (5 bases). The DNA end is a closer match to TRBJ2-7, so the J assignment may be wrong. This CDR3 has 12 residues. Germline-derived CDR1 and CDR2 are SQVTM and ANQGSEA. The CDR3 here is CSVARGIHEQYF. The CDR3 nucleotides read TGCAGCGTCGCTAGGGGTATCCACGAGCAGTACTTC.

This chain connects TRBV29-1 to TRBJ2-7, with 9 bases matching TRBD1. The J segment lost 5 bases and the V segment lost 6 bases, leaving 5 bases of the junction unmatched. The V gene's germline CDR1 is SQVTM and CDR2 ANQGSEA. This CDR3 is built from 12 residues. The DNA for the CDR3 is TGCAGCGTCAGGACAGGGGCAAACGAGCAGTACTTC. Amino acid sequence: CSVRTGANEQYF.

The V gene is TRBV27, the J gene TRBJ2-7, with D unresolved. The CDR3 contains 13 residues. The germline V gene encodes CDR1 MNHEY and CDR2 SMNVEV (reference sequence). V was shortened by 6 bases and J by 7 bases, with 16 bases between the two germline ends. The CDR3 spells CASRKLDGREQYF. As DNA, the CDR3 is TGTGCCAGCAGAAAATTGGACGGTCGGGAGCAGTACTTC.

The chain links TRBV29-1 to TRBJ1-1; D not certain. Germline V gene sequence: CDR1 SQVTM, CDR2 ANQGSEA. This CDR3 contains 11 residues. V lost 8 bases, J lost 0 bases, and 7 bases lay in between. The CDR3 spells CSSFMNTEAFF. As DNA, the CDR3 is TGCAGCAGTTTCATGAACACTGAAGCTTTCTTT.

There are a few counts of this clone. The DNA of the CDR3 is TGTGCCAGCAATGCAGGGGCGCCTAACTATGGCTACACCTTC. Encoded protein: CASNAGAPNYGYTF. V and J are TRBV28 and TRBJ1-2; possible D gene TRBD1, 6 bases. The germline CDR1 and CDR2 sequences are MDHEN and SYDVKM. CDR3 size: 14 residues. Trimming took 7 bases from V and 0 from J, leaving 12 bases between them.

The chain carries TRBV28 and TRBJ1-1, with unresolved D. From germline, CDR1 is MDHEN and CDR2 SYDVKM. The CDR3 consists of 13 residues. Trimming took off 6 bases at V and 2 bases at J, with 10 bases between the two ends. In nucleotides, the CDR3 is TGTGCCAGCAGCTTAGGCGAAAACACTGAAGCTTTCTTT. It is translated as CASSLGENTEAFF.

V gene TRBV6-1 combines with J gene TRBJ1-5; 9 positions agree with TRBD1. The CDR3 extends over 15 amino acids. V trimming: 5 bases; J trimming: 4 bases; junction bases outside the gene matches: 6. Germline-derived CDR1 and CDR2 are MNHNS and SASEGT. CDR3 residues: CASSRQGVGNQPQHF. In nucleotides, the CDR3 is TGTGCCAGCAGTCGACAGGGGGTGGGAAATCAGCCCCAGCATTTT.

This clone occurred a few times. The genes are TRBV2 and TRBJ1-5, with 7 bases lining up with TRBD1. CDR1 and CDR2 from the germline V gene are SNHLY and FYNNEI. The CDR3 sequence is 17 residues long. After removal of 4 bases from V and 1 base from J, the junction contained 10 bases not matched to a gene. The CDR3 reads CASSASQGGWSNQPQHF. The CDR3 DNA reads as TGTGCCAGCAGTGCGTCTCAGGGGGGCTGGAGCAATCAGCCCCAGCATTTT.

The chain links TRBV5-1 to TRBJ2-1; tentative D call: TRBD2 (6 bases). Per germline, CDR1 SGHRS and CDR2 YFSETQ. V was trimmed by 4 bases and J by 4 bases, leaving 18 bases between them. This CDR3 contains 16 residues. The CDR3, as DNA: TGCGCCAGCAGCCTATCCCCTAGTGGGGGGTACAATGAGCAGTTCTTC. It yields the protein CASSLSPSGGYNEQFF.

V is TRBV5-1 and J is TRBJ1-5; a weak D match, TRBD1 (5 bases). CDR3 length: 15 residues. V shed 4 bases and J shed 5 bases, with 16 bases lying between them. Germline-derived CDR1 and CDR2 are SGHRS and YFSETQ. CDR3 amino acids: CASSPVEGIYQPQHF. The CDR3 coding sequence is TGCGCCAGCAGCCCGGTGGAGGGGATTTATCAGCCCCAGCATTTT.

The chain joins TRBV7-7 to TRBJ2-3; D might be TRBD1 or TRBD2, each matching 5 bases. Per the germline V gene, CDR1 is SSHAT and CDR2 is FNYEAQ (reference sequence). CDR3 length equals 12 residues. V lost 5 bases, J lost 6 bases, and 9 bases lay in between. The CDR3 region is CASSPEGDTQYF. The CDR3 DNA follows: TGTGCCAGCAGCCCAGAGGGGGATACGCAGTATTTT.

V gene TRBV6-1 combines with J gene TRBJ2-3, with D tentatively TRBD2 (5 bases). Per the germline V gene, CDR1 is MNHNS and CDR2 is SASEGT. The CDR3 length is 14 residues. The V end lost 0 bases, the J end lost 4 bases, and 8 bases lay between the germline ends. CDR3 protein: CASSEARRADTQYF. The CDR3 DNA follows: TGTGCCAGCAGTGAAGCGCGGCGGGCAGATACGCAGTATTTT.

The chain joins TRBV7-3 to TRBJ2-1; D uncertain. The CDR3 is 16 residues long. V gave up 0 bases and J gave up 7 bases, with 16 bases separating them. In germline, CDR1 is SGHTA, CDR2 FQGTGA. CDR3 residues: CASSLTGRLTGNEQFF. The CDR3 DNA reads TGTGCCAGCAGCTTAACGGGTCGGCTTACTGGGAATGAGCAGTTCTTC.